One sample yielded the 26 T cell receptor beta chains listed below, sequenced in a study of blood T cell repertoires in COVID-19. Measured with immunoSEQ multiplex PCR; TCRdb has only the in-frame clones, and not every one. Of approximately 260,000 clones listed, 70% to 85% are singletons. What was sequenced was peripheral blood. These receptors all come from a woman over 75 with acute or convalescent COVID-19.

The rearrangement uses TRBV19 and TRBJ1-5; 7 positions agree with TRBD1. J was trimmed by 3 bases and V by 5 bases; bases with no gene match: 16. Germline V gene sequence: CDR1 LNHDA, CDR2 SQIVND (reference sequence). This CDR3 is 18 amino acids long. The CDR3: CASSAPPPAGQYNQPQHF. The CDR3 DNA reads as TGTGCCAGTAGTGCCCCGCCCCCCGCGGGACAGTACAATCAGCCCCAGCATTTT.

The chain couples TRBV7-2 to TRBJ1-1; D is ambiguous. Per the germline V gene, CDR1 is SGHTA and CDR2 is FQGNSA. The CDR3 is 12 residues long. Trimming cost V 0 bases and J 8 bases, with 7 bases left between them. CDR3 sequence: CASSLALKEAFF. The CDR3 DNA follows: TGTGCCAGCAGCTTAGCGTTAAAAGAAGCTTTCTTT.

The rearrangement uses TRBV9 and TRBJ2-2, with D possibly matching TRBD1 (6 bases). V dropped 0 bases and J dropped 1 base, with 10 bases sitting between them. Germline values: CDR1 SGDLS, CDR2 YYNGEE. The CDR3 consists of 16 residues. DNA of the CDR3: TGTGCCAGCAGCGTAGACCCACAGGGGAACACCGGGGAGCTGTTTTTT. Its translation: CASSVDPQGNTGELFF. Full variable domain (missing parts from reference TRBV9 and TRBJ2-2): DSGVTQTPKHLITATGQRVTLRCSPRSGDLSVYWYQQSLDQGLQFLIQYYNGEERAKGNILERFSAQQFPDLHSELNLSSLELGDSALYFCASSVDPQGNTGELFFGEGSRLTVL.

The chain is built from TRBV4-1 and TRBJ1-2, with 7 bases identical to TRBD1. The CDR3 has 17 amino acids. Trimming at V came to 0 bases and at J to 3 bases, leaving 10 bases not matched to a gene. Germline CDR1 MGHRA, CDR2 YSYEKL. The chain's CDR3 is CASSQDLSRQGDYGYTF. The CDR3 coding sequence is TGCGCCAGCAGCCAAGATTTATCGAGACAGGGAGACTATGGCTACACCTTC.

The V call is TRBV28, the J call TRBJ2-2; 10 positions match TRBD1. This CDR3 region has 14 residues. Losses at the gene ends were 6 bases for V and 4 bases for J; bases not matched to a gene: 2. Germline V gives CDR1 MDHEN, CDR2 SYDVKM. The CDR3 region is CASRRTGGTGELFF. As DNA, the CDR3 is TGTGCCAGCAGACGGACAGGGGGCACCGGGGAGCTGTTTTTT.

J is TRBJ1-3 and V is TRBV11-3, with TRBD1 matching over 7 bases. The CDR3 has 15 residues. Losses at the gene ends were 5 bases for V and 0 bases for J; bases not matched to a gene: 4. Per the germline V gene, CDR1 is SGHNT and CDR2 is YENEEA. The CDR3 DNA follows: TGTGCCAGCAGCCTCGACAGGGCCTCTGGAAACACCATATATTTT. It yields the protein CASSLDRASGNTIYF. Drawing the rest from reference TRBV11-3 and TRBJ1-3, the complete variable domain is EAGVVQSPRYKIIEKKQPVAFWCNPISGHNTLYWYLQNLGQGPELLIRYENEEAVDDSQLPKDRFSAERLKGVDSTLKIQPAELGDSAVYLCASSLDRASGNTIYFGEGSWLTVV.

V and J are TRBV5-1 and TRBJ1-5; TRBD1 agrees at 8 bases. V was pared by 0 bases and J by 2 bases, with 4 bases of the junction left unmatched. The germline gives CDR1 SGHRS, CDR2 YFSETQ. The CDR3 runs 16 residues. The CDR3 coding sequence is TGCGCCAGCAGCTTGGCAGGGGGCGACGGCAATCAGCCCCAGCATTTT. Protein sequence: CASSLAGGDGNQPQHF.

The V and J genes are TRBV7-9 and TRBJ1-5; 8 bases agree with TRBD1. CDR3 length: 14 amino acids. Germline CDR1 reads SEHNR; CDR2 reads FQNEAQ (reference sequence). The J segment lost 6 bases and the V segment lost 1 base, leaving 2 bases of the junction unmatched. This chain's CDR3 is CASSLGTGSQPQHF. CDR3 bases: TGTGCCAGCAGCTTAGGGACAGGGAGTCAGCCCCAGCATTTT.

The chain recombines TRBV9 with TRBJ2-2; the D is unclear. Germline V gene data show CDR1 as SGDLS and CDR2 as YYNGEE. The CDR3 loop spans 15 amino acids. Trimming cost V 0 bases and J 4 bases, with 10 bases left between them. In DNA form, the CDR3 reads TGTGCCAGCAGCGTAGAAGGTAGCAGCACCGGGGAGCTGTTTTTT. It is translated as CASSVEGSSTGELFF.

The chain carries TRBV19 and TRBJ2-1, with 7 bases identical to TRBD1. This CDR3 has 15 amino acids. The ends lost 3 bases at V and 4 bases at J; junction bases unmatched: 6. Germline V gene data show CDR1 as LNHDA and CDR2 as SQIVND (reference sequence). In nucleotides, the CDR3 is TGTGCCAGTAGTATGGGGACAGAAACTTACAATGAGCAGTTCTTC. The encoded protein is CASSMGTETYNEQFF. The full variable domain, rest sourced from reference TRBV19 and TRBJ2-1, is DGGITQSPKYLFRKEGQNVTLSCEQNLNHDAMYWYRQDPGQGLRLIYYSQIVNDFQKGDIAEGYSVSREKKESFPLTVTSAQKNPTAFYLCASSMGTETYNEQFFGPGTRLTVL.

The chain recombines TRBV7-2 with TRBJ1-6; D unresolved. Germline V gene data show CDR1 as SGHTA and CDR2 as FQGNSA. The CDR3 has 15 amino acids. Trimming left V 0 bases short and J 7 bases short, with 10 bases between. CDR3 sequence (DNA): TGTGCCAGCAGCTTAGCACGGTCCTCAAATTCACCCCTCCACTTT. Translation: CASSLARSSNSPLHF.

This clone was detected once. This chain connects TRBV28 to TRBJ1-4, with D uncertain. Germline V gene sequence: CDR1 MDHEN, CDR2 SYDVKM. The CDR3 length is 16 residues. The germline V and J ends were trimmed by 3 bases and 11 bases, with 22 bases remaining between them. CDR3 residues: CASSLEGLGSGKKLFF. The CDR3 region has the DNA TGTGCCAGCAGTTTGGAGGGCTTAGGATCGGGGAAGAAACTGTTTTTT.

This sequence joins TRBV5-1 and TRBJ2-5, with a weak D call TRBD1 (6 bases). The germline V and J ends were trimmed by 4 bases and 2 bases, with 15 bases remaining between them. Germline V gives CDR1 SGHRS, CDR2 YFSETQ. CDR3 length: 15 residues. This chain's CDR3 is CASSAQTGKQETQYF. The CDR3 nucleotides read TGCGCCAGCAGCGCCCAGACAGGAAAACAAGAGACCCAGTACTTC.

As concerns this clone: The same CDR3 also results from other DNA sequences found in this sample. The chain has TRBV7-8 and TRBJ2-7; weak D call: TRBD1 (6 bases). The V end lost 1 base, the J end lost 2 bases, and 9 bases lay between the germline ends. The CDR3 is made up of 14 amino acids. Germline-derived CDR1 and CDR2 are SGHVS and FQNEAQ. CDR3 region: CASSLVQGAYEQYF. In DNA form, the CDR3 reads TGTGCCAGCAGCTTAGTACAGGGCGCCTACGAGCAGTACTTC.

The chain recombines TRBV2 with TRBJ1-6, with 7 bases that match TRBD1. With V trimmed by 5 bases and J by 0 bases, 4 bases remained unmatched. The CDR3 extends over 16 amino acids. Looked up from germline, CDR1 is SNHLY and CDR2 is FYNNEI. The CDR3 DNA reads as TGTGCCAGCAGTCCACAGGGGAGCTCCTATAATTCACCCCTCCACTTT. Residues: CASSPQGSSYNSPLHF.

CDR3 loop: CASSLAGGQLNTGELFF. In DNA form, the CDR3 reads TGCGCCAGCAGCTTGGCCGGAGGTCAGTTAAACACCGGGGAGCTGTTTTTT. This chain joins TRBV5-1 and TRBJ2-2; D possibly corresponds to TRBD2 (5 bases). Germline loops: CDR1 SGHRS, CDR2 YFSETQ. The CDR3 totals 17 residues. Deletions cut 0 bases from V and 2 bases from J, with 14 bases between. The full variable domain, with the rest looked up from reference TRBV5-1 and TRBJ2-2, is KAGVTQTPRYLIKTRGQQVTLSCSPISGHRSVSWYQQTPGQGLQFLFEYFSETQRNKGNFPGRFSGRQFSNSRSEMNVSTLELGDSALYLCASSLAGGQLNTGELFFGEGSRLTVL.

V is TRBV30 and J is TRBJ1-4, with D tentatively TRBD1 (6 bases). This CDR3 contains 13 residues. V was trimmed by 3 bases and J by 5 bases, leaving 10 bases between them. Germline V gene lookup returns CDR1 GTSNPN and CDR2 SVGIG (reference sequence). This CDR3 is CAWRQGLNEKLFF. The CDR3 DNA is TGTGCCTGGAGGCAGGGGTTGAATGAAAAACTGTTTTTT.

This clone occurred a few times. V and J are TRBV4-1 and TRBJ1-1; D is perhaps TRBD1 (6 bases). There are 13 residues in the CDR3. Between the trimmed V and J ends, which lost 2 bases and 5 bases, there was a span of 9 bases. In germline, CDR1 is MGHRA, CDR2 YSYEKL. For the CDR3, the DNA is TGCGCCAGCAGCCAACAGGGGTGGACTGAAGCTTTCTTT. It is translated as CASSQQGWTEAFF.

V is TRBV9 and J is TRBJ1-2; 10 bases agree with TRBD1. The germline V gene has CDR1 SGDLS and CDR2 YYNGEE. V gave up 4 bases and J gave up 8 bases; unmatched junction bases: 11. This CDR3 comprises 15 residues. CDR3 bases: TGTGCCAGCAGCCAAACCGGGACAGGGGTGTCAGGCTACACCTTC. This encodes CASSQTGTGVSGYTF.

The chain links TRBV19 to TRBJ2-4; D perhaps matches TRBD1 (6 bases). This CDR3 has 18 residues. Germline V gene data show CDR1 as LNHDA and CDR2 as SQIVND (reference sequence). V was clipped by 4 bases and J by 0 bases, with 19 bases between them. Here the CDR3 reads CASSTQYRDYLAKNIQYF. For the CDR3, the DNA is TGTGCCAGTAGTACGCAGTACAGGGATTACCTAGCCAAAAACATTCAGTACTTC.

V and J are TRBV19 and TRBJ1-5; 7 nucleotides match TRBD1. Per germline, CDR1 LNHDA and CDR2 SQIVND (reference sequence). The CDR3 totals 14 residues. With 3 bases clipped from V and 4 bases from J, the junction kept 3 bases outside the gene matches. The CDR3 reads CASSIDRVNQPQHF. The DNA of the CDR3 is TGTGCCAGTAGTATCGACAGGGTTAATCAGCCCCAGCATTTT.

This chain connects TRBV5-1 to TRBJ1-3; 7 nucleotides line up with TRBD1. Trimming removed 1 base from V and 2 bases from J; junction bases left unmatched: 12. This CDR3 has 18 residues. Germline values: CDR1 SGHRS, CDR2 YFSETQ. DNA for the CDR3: TGCGCCAGCAGCTTGCCGGTCACAGGGGCAGGACCTGGAAACACCATATATTTT. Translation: CASSLPVTGAGPGNTIYF.

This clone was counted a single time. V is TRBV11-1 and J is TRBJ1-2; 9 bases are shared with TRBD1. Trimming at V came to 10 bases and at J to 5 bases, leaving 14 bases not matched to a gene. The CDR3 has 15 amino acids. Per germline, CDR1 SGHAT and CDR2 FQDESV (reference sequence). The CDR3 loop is CATAAEDRGEYGYTF. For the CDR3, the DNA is TGTGCCACAGCAGCTGAGGACAGGGGCGAGTATGGCTACACCTTC.

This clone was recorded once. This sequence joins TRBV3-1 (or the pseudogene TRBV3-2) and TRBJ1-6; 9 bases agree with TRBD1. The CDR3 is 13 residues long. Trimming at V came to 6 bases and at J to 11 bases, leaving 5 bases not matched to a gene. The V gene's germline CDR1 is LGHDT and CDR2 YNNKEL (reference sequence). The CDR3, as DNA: TGTGCCAGCAGGGGGACAGGGACGGCACCCCTCCACTTT. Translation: CASRGTGTAPLHF.

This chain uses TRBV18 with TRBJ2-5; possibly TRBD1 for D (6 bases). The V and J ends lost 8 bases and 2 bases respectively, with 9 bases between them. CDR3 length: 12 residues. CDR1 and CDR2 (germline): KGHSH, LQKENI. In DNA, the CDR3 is TGTGCCAGCGGGGACATTCAAGAGACCCAGTACTTC. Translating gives CASGDIQETQYF.

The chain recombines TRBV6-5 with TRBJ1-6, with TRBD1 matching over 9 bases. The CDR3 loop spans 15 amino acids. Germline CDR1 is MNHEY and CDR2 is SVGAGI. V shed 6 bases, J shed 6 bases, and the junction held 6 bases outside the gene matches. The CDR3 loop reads CASSSRQGGNSPLHF. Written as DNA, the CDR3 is TGTGCCAGCAGCTCCAGACAGGGGGGTAATTCACCCCTCCACTTT.